The clone carrying this T cell receptor (beta chain) is a singleton in its sample. Its antigen remains unidentified. The data belong to a study of cytomegalovirus exposure and HLA in healthy donors. The study's findings and limits: Upon later analysis, HLA-associated TCR beta chains proved more clonally expanded than other, equally common chains.

The CDR3 is 15 amino acids. Germline values: CDR1 LGHNA, CDR2 YSLEER. The V gene end was trimmed by 0 bases and the J gene end by 5 bases; junction bases not matched to a gene: 4. The PCR employed 60 Vbeta primers together with 13 Jbeta primers. Here immunoSEQ multiplex PCR was the method, and the copy in TCRdb shows in-frame clones only, minus some. Of approximately 140,000 clones in the sample, approximately 80% were seen once. The chain uses TRBV4-3 and TRBJ2-1; 7 nucleotides agree with TRBD2. The sequencing input was PBMCs. The receptor comes from a male donor in good health and CMV-seronegative. The CDR3 DNA follows: TGCGCCAGCAGCCAAGATCGGCTAGCGGACAATGAGCAGTTCTTC. Its translation is CASSQDRLADNEQFF.